This T cell receptor beta chain is from a study of blood T cell repertoires in COVID-19. Study-level background: The samples span acute and convalescent COVID-19 from the United States, Italy and Spain. Nucleic acid was either cDNA or gDNA, and it came from T cells, B-cell-depleted T cells, or PBMCs.

Original data processing: Reference gene primer amplification yielded estimated nucleated cell counts. Generated by immunoSEQ multiplex PCR, the TCRdb table keeps only in-frame clones and is missing some. Clonal size and the V and J genes are those of that table, whereas D and trimming came from the DNA. Counted here are over 150,000 clones, roughly 80% occurring once; the ten biggest clones make up 25% to 35%. The CDR3 length is 14 residues. V gave up 6 bases and J gave up 4 bases, with 13 bases separating them. The germline V gene encodes CDR1 MGHDK and CDR2 SYGVNS. V usage is TRBV25-1 and J usage is TRBJ2-1; a weak D match, TRBD1 (5 bases). The clonotype was recovered from a woman aged 55-69 years with acute or convalescent COVID-19. The sample was peripheral blood. The CDR3, as DNA: TGTGCCAGCAGCTGGGGCACAGTGTACAATGAGCAGTTCTTC. Its protein is CASSWGTVYNEQFF.